One and the same sample provided the 8 T cell receptor beta chains below, sequenced in a study of early T cells in non-severe SARS-CoV-2 infection. TCRdb analysed the 5' RACE reads with MiXCR anew, one entry per CDR3 protein. The repertoire consists of around 80,000 distinct CDR3 sequences, with about 11% occurring once and the leading ten covering approximately 12%. Sequenced here: whole blood, sampled at baseline. The source is an adult who was a healthcare worker with PCR-confirmed SARS-CoV-2 infection or an uninfected control (not recorded which).

This clonotype was counted ten times or more. The chain links TRBV20-1 to TRBJ1-6; a possible D gene is TRBD1 (5 bases). The CDR3 is made up of 14 amino acids. V lost 6 bases to trimming and J lost 7 bases, with 16 bases between them. Germline loops: CDR1 DFQATT, CDR2 SNEGSKA (reference sequence). CDR3 nucleotides: TGCAGTGCCCTCCTCGGGGGTCAGAATTCACCCCTCCACTTT. Translation gives CSALLGGQNSPLHF.

This clonotype has just a few counts. The rearrangement joins TRBV29-1 to TRBJ1-6, with TRBD1 matching 9 bases. Germline V lookup: CDR1 SQVTM, CDR2 ANQGSEA. Trimming at V came to 6 bases and at J to 8 bases, leaving 5 bases not matched to a gene. This CDR3 region has 13 residues. The CDR3 coding sequence is TGCAGCGTAGGGACAGGGCCGGATTCACCCCTCCACTTT. Translating gives CSVGTGPDSPLHF.

This clonotype showed up many times. The rearrangement links TRBV15 to TRBJ1-4; TRBD1 might be the D (5 bases). The V end was cut by 1 base, the J end by 6 bases, with 12 bases between. Germline V lookup: CDR1 LNHNV, CDR2 YYDKDF (reference sequence). This CDR3 region has 15 residues. CDR3 DNA sequence: TGTGCCACCAGCAGAGTTGCCTCGGGGGATGAAAAACTGTTTTTT. Amino acid sequence: CATSRVASGDEKLFF.

This clonotype was seen a few times. The J gene is TRBJ2-1, the V gene TRBV14; D could derive from TRBD1 or TRBD2 (5 bases each). Between the trimmed V and J ends, which lost 3 bases and 8 bases, there was a span of 5 bases. The CDR3 loop spans 11 amino acids. CDR1 SGHDN and CDR2 FVKESK come from the germline V gene. Written as DNA, the CDR3 is TGTGCCAGCAGCCAGGGACATGAGCAGTTCTTC. As protein: CASSQGHEQFF. The entire variable domain, with the rest obtained from reference TRBV14 and TRBJ2-1, is as follows: EAGVTQFPSHSVIEKGQTVTLRCDPISGHDNLYWYRRVMGKEIKFLLHFVKESKQDESGMPNNRFLAERTGGTYSTLKVQPAELEDSGVYFCASSQGHEQFFGPGTRLTVL.

The chain recombines TRBV7-2 with TRBJ2-7, with no clear D. CDR3 size: 13 residues. Germline V gene lookup returns CDR1 SGHTA and CDR2 FQGNSA. Trimming removed 5 bases at V and 3 bases at J, with 11 bases between. This chain's CDR3 is CASSTSDSYEQYF. As DNA, the CDR3 is TGTGCCAGCAGCACAAGTGATAGCTACGAGCAGTACTTC.

This chain connects TRBV3-1 to TRBJ2-1; TRBD2 might be the D (7 bases). The germline CDR1 and CDR2 sequences are LGHDT and YNNKEL (reference sequence). The CDR3 is made up of 14 amino acids. V lost 0 bases to trimming and J lost 13 bases, with 16 bases between them. CDR3 region: CASSQDRGAGSQFF. The CDR3 DNA reads TGTGCCAGCAGCCAAGATCGGGGGGCAGGGTCACAGTTCTTC.

The gene calls are TRBV29-1 and TRBJ2-1; 8 bases fit TRBD2. The CDR3 consists of 17 residues. Germline CDR1 reads SQVTM; CDR2 reads ANQGSEA. V lost 1 base, J lost 4 bases, and 12 bases stayed unmatched. The CDR3 nucleotides are TGCAGCGTTGAAGGTCGGGCGCGGGGGGCCTTATACAATGAGCAGTTCTTC. Translated: CSVEGRARGALYNEQFF.

In this sample, this clonotype turned up a few times. The chain is built from TRBV18 and TRBJ1-4; D is undetermined. Trimming cost V 2 bases and J 0 bases, with 10 bases left between them. Per the germline V gene, CDR1 is KGHSH and CDR2 is LQKENI. This CDR3 comprises 16 residues. In nucleotides, the CDR3 is TGTGCCAGCTCACCAGTGAGACGTGCAACTAATGAAAAACTGTTTTTT. This encodes CASSPVRRATNEKLFF.